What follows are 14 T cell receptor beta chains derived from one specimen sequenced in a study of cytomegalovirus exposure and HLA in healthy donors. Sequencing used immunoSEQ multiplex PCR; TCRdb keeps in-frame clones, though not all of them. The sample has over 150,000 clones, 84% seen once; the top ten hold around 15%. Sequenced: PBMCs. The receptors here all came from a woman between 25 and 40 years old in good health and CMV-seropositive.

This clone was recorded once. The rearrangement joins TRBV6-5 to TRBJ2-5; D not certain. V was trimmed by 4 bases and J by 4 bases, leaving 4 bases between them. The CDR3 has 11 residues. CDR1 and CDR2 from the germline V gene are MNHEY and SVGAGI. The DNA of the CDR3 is TGTGCCAGCAGTTCAATAGAGACCCAGTACTTC. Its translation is CASSSIETQYF.

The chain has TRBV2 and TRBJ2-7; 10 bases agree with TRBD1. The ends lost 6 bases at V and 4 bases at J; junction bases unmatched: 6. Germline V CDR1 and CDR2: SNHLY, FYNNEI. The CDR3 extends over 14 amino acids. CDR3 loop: CASSYDRGPYEQYF. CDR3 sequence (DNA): TGTGCCAGCAGCTATGACAGGGGGCCTTACGAGCAGTACTTC.

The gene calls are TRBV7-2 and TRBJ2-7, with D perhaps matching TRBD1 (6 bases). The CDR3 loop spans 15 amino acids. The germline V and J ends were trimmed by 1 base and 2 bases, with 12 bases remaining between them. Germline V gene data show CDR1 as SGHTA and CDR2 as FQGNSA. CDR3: CASSLGPGDTYEQYF. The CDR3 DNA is TGTGCCAGCAGCTTAGGCCCAGGGGACACCTACGAGCAGTACTTC.

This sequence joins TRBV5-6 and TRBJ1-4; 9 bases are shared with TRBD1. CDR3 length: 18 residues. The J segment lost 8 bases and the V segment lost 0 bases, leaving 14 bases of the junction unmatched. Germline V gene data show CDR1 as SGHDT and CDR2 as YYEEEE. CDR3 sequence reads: CASSLDRDRETNDEKLFF. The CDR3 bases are TGTGCCAGCAGCTTGGACCGGGACAGGGAGACGAATGACGAAAAACTGTTTTTT.

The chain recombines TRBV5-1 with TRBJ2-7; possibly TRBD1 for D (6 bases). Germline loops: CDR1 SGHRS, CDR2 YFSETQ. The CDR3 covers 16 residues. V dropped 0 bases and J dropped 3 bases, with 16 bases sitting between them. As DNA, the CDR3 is TGCGCCAGCAGCTTGGTGTTCAGGGGTCTCCACTACGAGCAGTACTTC. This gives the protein CASSLVFRGLHYEQYF.

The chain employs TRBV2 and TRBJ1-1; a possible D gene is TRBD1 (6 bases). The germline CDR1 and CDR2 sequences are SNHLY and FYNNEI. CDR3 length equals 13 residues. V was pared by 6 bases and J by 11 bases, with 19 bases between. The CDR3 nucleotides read TGTGCCAGCAGCGATACCCCAGGGGTGGTGGCTTTCTTT. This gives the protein CASSDTPGVVAFF.

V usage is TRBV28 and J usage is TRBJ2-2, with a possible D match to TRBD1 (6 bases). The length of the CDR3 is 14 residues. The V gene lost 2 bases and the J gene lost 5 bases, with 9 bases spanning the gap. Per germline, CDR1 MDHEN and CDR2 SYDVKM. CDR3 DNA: TGTGCCAGCAGTTTAGGGGGCAAGACCGGGGAGCTGTTTTTT. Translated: CASSLGGKTGELFF.

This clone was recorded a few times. The CDR3 region is CASSSTGDYGYTF. The CDR3 coding sequence is TGTGCCAGCAGCTCGACAGGGGACTATGGCTACACCTTC. The chain joins TRBV28 to TRBJ1-2; TRBD1 matches 8 bases. V shed 6 bases and J 3 bases; nucleotides not matched to a gene: 3. The CDR3 consists of 13 residues. Germline CDR1 and CDR2: MDHEN and SYDVKM.

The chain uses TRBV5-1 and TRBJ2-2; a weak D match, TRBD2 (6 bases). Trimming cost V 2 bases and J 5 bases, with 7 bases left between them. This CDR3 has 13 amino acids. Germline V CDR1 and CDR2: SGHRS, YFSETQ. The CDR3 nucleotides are TGCGCCAGCAGCTTCGGGAGAACCGGGGAGCTGTTTTTT. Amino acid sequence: CASSFGRTGELFF.

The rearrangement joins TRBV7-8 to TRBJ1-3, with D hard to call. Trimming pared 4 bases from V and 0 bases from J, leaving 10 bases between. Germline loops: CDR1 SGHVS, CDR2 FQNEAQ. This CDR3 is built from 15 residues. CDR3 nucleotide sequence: TGTGCCAGCAGCTATACCTTGAGCTCTGGAAACACCATATATTTT. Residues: CASSYTLSSGNTIYF.

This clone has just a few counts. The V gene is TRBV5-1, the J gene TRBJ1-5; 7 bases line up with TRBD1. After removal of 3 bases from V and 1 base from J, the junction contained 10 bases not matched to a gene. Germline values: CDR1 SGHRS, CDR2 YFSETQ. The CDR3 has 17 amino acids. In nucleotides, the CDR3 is TGCGCCAGCAGCTCCCCGGAACAGGGGCTAAGCAATCAGCCCCAGCATTTT. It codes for CASSSPEQGLSNQPQHF. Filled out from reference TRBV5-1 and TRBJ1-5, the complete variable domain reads KAGVTQTPRYLIKTRGQQVTLSCSPISGHRSVSWYQQTPGQGLQFLFEYFSETQRNKGNFPGRFSGRQFSNSRSEMNVSTLELGDSALYLCASSSPEQGLSNQPQHFGDGTRLSIL.

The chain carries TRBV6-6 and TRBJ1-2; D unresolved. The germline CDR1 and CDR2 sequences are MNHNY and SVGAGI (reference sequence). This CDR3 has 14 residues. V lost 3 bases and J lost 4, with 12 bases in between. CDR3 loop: CASSYRSQAYGYTF. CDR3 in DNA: TGTGCCAGCAGTTATCGGTCCCAGGCCTATGGCTACACCTTC.

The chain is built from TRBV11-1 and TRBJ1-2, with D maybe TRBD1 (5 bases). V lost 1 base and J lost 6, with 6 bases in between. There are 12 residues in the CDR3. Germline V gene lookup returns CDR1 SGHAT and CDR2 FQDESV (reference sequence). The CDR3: CASSLEGDGYTF. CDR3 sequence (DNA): TGTGCCAGCAGCTTAGAAGGGGATGGCTACACCTTC. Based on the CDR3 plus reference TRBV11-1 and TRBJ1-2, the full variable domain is EAEVAQSPRYKITEKSQAVAFWCDPISGHATLYWYRQILGQGPELLVQFQDESVVDDSQLPKDRFSAERLKGVDSTLKIQPAELGDSAMYLCASSLEGDGYTFGSGTRLTVV.

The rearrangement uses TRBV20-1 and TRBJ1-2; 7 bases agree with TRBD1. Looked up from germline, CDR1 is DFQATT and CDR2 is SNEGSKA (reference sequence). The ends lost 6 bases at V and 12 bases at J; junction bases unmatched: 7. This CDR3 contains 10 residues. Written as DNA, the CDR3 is TGCAGTGCCTCCGACAGGGCCCACACCTTC. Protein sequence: CSASDRAHTF.